Shown below are 20 T cell receptor beta chains from a single sample sequenced in a study of shared clonotypes between healthy human individuals. In the naive CD8 group, cells lacked CD45RO and were positively selected for CCR7, so terminally differentiated effector memory CD45RA+ cells were left out. The protocol was immunoSEQ multiplex PCR, while the TCRdb copy is restricted to in-frame clones and leaves out a portion. This table has about 1,800,000 clones, just under 95% appearing once. The sample consisted of naive CD8+ T cells sorted from blood. The receptors here all came from a man younger than 30 in good health.

The chain uses TRBV10-2 and TRBJ2-7, with D unresolved. V was pared by 4 bases and J by 1 base, with 8 bases between. The germline CDR1 and CDR2 sequences are WSHSY and SAAADI. The CDR3 has 13 amino acids. The CDR3, as DNA: TGCGCCAGCAGTGGCGGCCCTTCCTACGAGCAGTACTTC. It yields the protein CASSGGPSYEQYF.

The V call is TRBV28, the J call TRBJ1-1; D gene unclear. V lost 5 bases, J lost 7 bases, and 14 bases lay in between. CDR1 is MDHEN and CDR2 is SYDVKM in the germline V gene. The CDR3 extends over 13 amino acids. The CDR3 DNA is TGTGCCAGCAGTGGATATGGTTGGGGTGAAGCTTTCTTT. Translated, it gives CASSGYGWGEAFF.

The chain recombines TRBV5-6 with TRBJ2-5; D is unclear. Germline-derived CDR1 and CDR2 are SGHDT and YYEEEE. The CDR3 loop spans 13 amino acids. Trimming removed 2 bases from V and 2 bases from J, with 7 bases in between. CDR3 DNA sequence: TGTGCCAGCAGCTTTTCCGGACAAGAGACCCAGTACTTC. Residues: CASSFSGQETQYF.

As to this clone: Other DNA sequences in the same sample also yield this CDR3. The rearrangement uses TRBV9 and TRBJ2-7; 9 bases are shared with TRBD1. There are 15 residues in the CDR3. CDR1 and CDR2 from the germline V gene are SGDLS and YYNGEE. Trimming removed 1 base from V and 1 base from J; junction bases left unmatched: 3. CDR3 protein: CASSVSGTGSYEQYF. The CDR3 coding sequence is TGTGCCAGCAGCGTATCCGGGACAGGGTCCTACGAGCAGTACTTC.

The CDR3 bases are TGTGCCAGCAGTGAATTCAGACAGGGGTCCTACGAGCAGTACTTC. Translation: CASSEFRQGSYEQYF. This chain links TRBV25-1 with TRBJ2-7, with 8 bases that match TRBD1. Germline V gives CDR1 MGHDK, CDR2 SYGVNS. V gave up 1 base and J gave up 1 base; unmatched junction bases: 3. CDR3 length: 15 residues.

The chain couples TRBV30 to TRBJ2-7; D remains ambiguous. CDR1 GTSNPN and CDR2 SVGIG come from the germline V gene (reference sequence). This CDR3 region has 12 residues. The V gene lost 1 base and the J gene lost 5 bases, with 9 bases spanning the gap. In DNA, the CDR3 is TGTGCCTGGAGTGCCGTCGTTAACGAGCAGTACTTC. It is translated as CAWSAVVNEQYF.

The rearrangement uses TRBV5-3 and TRBJ2-6, with D tentatively TRBD2 (6 bases). TRBV5-3 counts as an open reading frame of uncertain function. The CDR3 is 16 residues long. V was pared by 4 bases and J by 0 bases, with 11 bases between. In DNA form, the CDR3 reads TGTGCCAGAAGCGGCGGGACGGACTCTGGGGCCAACGTCCTGACTTTC. Protein sequence: CARSGGTDSGANVLTF.

J is TRBJ2-1 and V is TRBV7-9; the D is unclear. Germline assignment: CDR1 SEHNR and CDR2 FQNEAQ (reference sequence). CDR3 length: 13 residues. Trimming shortened V by 1 base and J by 8 bases, and 9 bases separated the two germline ends. The CDR3 is CASSLESPYEQFF. The CDR3 nucleotides are TGTGCCAGCAGCTTAGAAAGTCCGTATGAGCAGTTCTTC.

V usage is TRBV28 and J usage is TRBJ1-6, with D hard to call. Trimming removed 2 bases from V and 12 bases from J, with 29 bases in between. This CDR3 is 19 amino acids long. Germline loops: CDR1 MDHEN, CDR2 SYDVKM. Here the CDR3 DNA reads TGTGCCAGCAGTTTAGACGCCGCCCTGGTGGAGTGGTCGGAACTACCCCTCCACTTT. The encoded protein is CASSLDAALVEWSELPLHF.

As regards this clone: This CDR3 is also generated by other DNA sequences in the sample. This chain connects TRBV9 to TRBJ2-1; either TRBD1 or TRBD2 may fit D (5 bases each). Trimming removed 2 bases at V and 2 bases at J, with 8 bases between. CDR1 is SGDLS, CDR2 YYNGEE, per germline. There are 14 residues in the CDR3. The CDR3 DNA reads TGTGCCAGCAGCGTCGAGGGGACCTACAATGAGCAGTTCTTC. Protein: CASSVEGTYNEQFF.

CDR3 amino acids: CASSYVSSSETQYF. The DNA for the CDR3 is TGTGCCAGCAGTTACGTATCCAGCTCTGAGACCCAGTACTTC. The chain carries TRBV6-5 and TRBJ2-5; D gene uncertain. The CDR3 spans 14 residues. Between the trimmed V and J ends, which lost 2 bases and 5 bases, there was a span of 12 bases. CDR1 is MNHEY, CDR2 SVGAGI, per germline.

On this clone: The sample carries other DNA sequences with the same CDR3. The chain has TRBV27 and TRBJ1-5; TRBD1 might be the D (6 bases). The germline CDR1 and CDR2 sequences are MNHEY and SMNVEV (reference sequence). This CDR3 region has 14 residues. V shed 6 bases and J shed 0 bases, with 9 bases lying between them. Here the CDR3 DNA reads TGTGCCAGCAGACTAGGGGGTAGCAATCAGCCCCAGCATTTT. Its protein is CASRLGGSNQPQHF.

The CDR3 protein is CASSQEYLSGDRGYEQYF. CDR3 bases: TGCGCCAGCAGCCAAGAATATCTATCCGGGGACAGGGGCTACGAGCAGTACTTC. The J gene is TRBJ2-7, the V gene TRBV4-3; 10 bases map to TRBD1. The CDR3 spans 18 residues. Germline CDR1 reads LGHNA; CDR2 reads YSLEER. J gave up 3 bases and V 0 bases, and 11 bases lay outside the gene matches.

The chain employs TRBV5-6 and TRBJ2-1; tentatively, D is TRBD2 (6 bases). V gave up 0 bases and J gave up 13 bases, with 14 bases separating them. The germline V gene has CDR1 SGHDT and CDR2 YYEEEE. The CDR3 is made up of 13 amino acids. CDR3 amino acids: CASSLAPGVVQFF. The CDR3 DNA sequence: TGTGCCAGCAGCTTGGCGCCGGGGGTAGTTCAGTTCTTC.

This sequence joins TRBV29-1 and TRBJ2-3, with 8 positions matching TRBD1. The junction had 2 bases not matched to a gene; V was cut back by 1 base and J by 2 bases. CDR3 length: 14 amino acids. Germline V gene data show CDR1 as SQVTM and CDR2 as ANQGSEA. The CDR3 here is CSVEGQGLTDTQYF. The CDR3 DNA reads TGCAGCGTTGAAGGACAGGGGCTCACAGATACGCAGTATTTT.

A note on this clone: The sample contains more than one DNA sequence encoding this CDR3. The chain employs TRBV11-2 and TRBJ2-3; D remains unclear. This CDR3 is built from 12 residues. Germline V CDR1 and CDR2: SGHAT, FQNNGV. V lost 4 bases to trimming and J lost 3 bases, with 5 bases between them. The CDR3 sequence: CASSSRTDTQYF. In DNA, the CDR3 is TGTGCCAGCAGCTCCAGGACAGATACGCAGTATTTT.

Details on this clone: Other nucleotide sequences in the sample specify the same CDR3. V and J are TRBV5-6 and TRBJ2-7; 9 bases agree with TRBD1. V shed 3 bases, J shed 4 bases, and the junction held 2 bases outside the gene matches. The CDR3 spans 13 residues. Germline CDR1 is SGHDT and CDR2 is YYEEEE. The CDR3 loop is CASSYDRGYEQYF. As DNA, the CDR3 is TGTGCCAGCAGCTACGACAGGGGGTACGAGCAGTACTTC. Full variable domain (missing parts from reference TRBV5-6 and TRBJ2-7): DAGVTQSPTHLIKTRGQQVTLRCSPKSGHDTVSWYQQALGQGPQFIFQYYEEEERQRGNFPDRFSGHQFPNYSSELNVNALLLGDSALYLCASSYDRGYEQYFGPGTRLTVT.

The V and J genes are TRBV7-9 and TRBJ2-7; TRBD1 is a possible D gene (5 bases). Trimming cost V 1 base and J 4 bases, with 14 bases left between them. Germline V gives CDR1 SEHNR, CDR2 FQNEAQ (reference sequence). CDR3 length: 15 residues. The CDR3 DNA reads TGTGCCAGCAGCTTAGAGGCAGGGTTGGGTTACGAGCAGTACTTC. Protein sequence: CASSLEAGLGYEQYF.

This clone was counted a single time. J is TRBJ1-4 and V is TRBV7-9; D is uncertain. V shed 4 bases and J shed 6 bases, with 15 bases lying between them. This CDR3 is 15 amino acids long. Germline V lookup: CDR1 SEHNR, CDR2 FQNEAQ (reference sequence). The CDR3 coding sequence is TGTGCCAGCAGCTCAGATACTGATGCTCATGAAAAACTGTTTTTT. Protein: CASSSDTDAHEKLFF.

The chain links TRBV19 to TRBJ1-2; a weak D match, TRBD1 (5 bases). Germline V CDR1 and CDR2: LNHDA, SQIVND (reference sequence). The CDR3 is 13 residues long. Trimming pared 6 bases from V and 8 bases from J, leaving 16 bases between. The CDR3 loop is CASRDVGTRGYTF. CDR3 DNA: TGTGCCAGTAGGGATGTGGGGACGCGCGGCTACACCTTC.